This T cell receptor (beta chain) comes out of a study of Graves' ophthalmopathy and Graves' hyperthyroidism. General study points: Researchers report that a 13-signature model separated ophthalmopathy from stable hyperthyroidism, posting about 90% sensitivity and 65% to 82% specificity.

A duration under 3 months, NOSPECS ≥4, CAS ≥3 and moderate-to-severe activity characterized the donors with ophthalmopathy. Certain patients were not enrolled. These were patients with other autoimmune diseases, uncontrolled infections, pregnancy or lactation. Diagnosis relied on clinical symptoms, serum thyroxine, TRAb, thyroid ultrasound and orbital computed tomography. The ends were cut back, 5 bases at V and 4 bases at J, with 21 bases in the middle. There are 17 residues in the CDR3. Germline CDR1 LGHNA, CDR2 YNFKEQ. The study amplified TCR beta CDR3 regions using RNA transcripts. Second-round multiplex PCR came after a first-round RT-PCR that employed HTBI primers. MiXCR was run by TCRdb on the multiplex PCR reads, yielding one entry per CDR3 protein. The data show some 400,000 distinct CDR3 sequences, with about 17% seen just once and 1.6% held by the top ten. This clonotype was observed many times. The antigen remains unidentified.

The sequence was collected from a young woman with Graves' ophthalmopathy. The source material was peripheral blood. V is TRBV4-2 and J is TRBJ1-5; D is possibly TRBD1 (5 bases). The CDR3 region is CASSRQLMLTKNQPQHF. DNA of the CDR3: TGTGCCAGCAGCAGACAGTTGATGTTGACAAAGAATCAGCCCCAGCATTTT.